The 28 T cell receptor beta chains below come from one sample, sequenced in a study of T cells in Graves' hyperthyroidism and ophthalmopathy. RNA transcripts yielded amplified TCR beta CDR3 regions. The HTBI primer set served for first-round RT-PCR of the TCR CDR3. One entry per CDR3 protein, called by TCRdb with MiXCR from the multiplex PCR reads. The sample consists of approximately 690,000 distinct CDR3 sequences, around 20% of them appearing once. The material sequenced was blood. These TCRs come from a man aged 25-40 years with Graves' ophthalmopathy.

The rearrangement uses TRBV13 and TRBJ1-2, with 12 bases that match TRBD1. CDR1 and CDR2 from the germline V gene are PRHDT and FYEKMQ (reference sequence). With V trimmed by 1 base and J by 7 bases, 4 bases remained unmatched. This CDR3 has 15 residues. The CDR3 nucleotides read TGTGCCAGCAGCTTAGAGGGACAGGGGGCGGTTGGCTACACCTTC. Its translation is CASSLEGQGAVGYTF. The whole variable domain, remainder taken from reference TRBV13 and TRBJ1-2, is AAGVIQSPRHLIKEKRETATLKCYPIPRHDTVYWYQQGPGQDPQFLISFYEKMQSDKGSIPDRFSAQQFSDYHSELNMSSLELGDSALYFCASSLEGQGAVGYTFGSGTRLTVV.

This clonotype was recorded a few times. The chain couples TRBV20-1 to TRBJ2-7, with D unclear. V shed 3 bases and J shed 0 bases, with 12 bases lying between them. CDR3 length: 14 amino acids. From germline, CDR1 is DFQATT and CDR2 SNEGSKA (reference sequence). CDR3 DNA: TGCAGTGCTAGCCCCCGGGTTAGCTCCTACGAGCAGTACTTC. It yields the protein CSASPRVSSYEQYF.

The chain couples TRBV4-1 to TRBJ2-5, with D possibly matching TRBD2 (6 bases). This CDR3 is built from 15 residues. V lost 3 bases to trimming and J lost 5 bases, with 16 bases between them. Germline CDR1 is MGHRA and CDR2 is YSYEKL. The CDR3 nucleotides are TGCGCCAGCAGCCAGGCGCGCGGGGCATCGGAGACCCAGTACTTC. It codes for CASSQARGASETQYF.

This clonotype was seen a handful of times. The V call is TRBV20-1, the J call TRBJ1-2, with TRBD1 identical over 7 bases. CDR1 and CDR2 from the germline V gene are DFQATT and SNEGSKA (reference sequence). V trimming: 3 bases; J trimming: 6 bases; junction bases outside the gene matches: 7. The CDR3 contains 13 residues. The chain's CDR3 is CSARLAGTDGYTF. As DNA, the CDR3 is TGCAGTGCTAGGCTAGCCGGGACAGATGGCTACACCTTC.

This clonotype turned up a few times. The chain uses TRBV25-1 and TRBJ2-2; TRBD2 matches at 14 bases. Germline assignment: CDR1 MGHDK and CDR2 SYGVNS. V lost 8 bases and J lost 5; bases outside the gene matches: 16. The CDR3 extends over 19 amino acids. CDR3 coding DNA: TGTGCCAGCTCTCTATCAGATGGGACTAGCGGGAGTAGGACCGGGGAGCTGTTTTTT. Amino acid sequence: CASSLSDGTSGSRTGELFF.

This clonotype came up many times. The chain carries TRBV7-9 and TRBJ1-1; TRBD1 agrees at 10 bases. V shed 6 bases, J shed 1 base, and the junction held 8 bases outside the gene matches. The CDR3 sequence is 16 residues long. Germline CDR1 is SEHNR and CDR2 is FQNEAQ (reference sequence). CDR3 loop: CASSRQGAPPNTEAFF. The CDR3 nucleotides are TGTGCCAGCAGTAGACAGGGGGCCCCTCCGAACACTGAAGCTTTCTTT.

V gene TRBV30 combines with J gene TRBJ1-3; D might be TRBD1 (5 bases). Germline CDR1 and CDR2: GTSNPN and SVGIG (reference sequence). The CDR3 consists of 13 residues. The CDR3 region has the DNA TGTGGGTATGGGGGGGGGACTGGAAACACCATATATTTT. Translated: CGYGGGTGNTIYF.

This clonotype was counted a few times. The V gene is TRBV5-1, the J gene TRBJ2-6; the D is unclear. Germline CDR1 reads SGHRS; CDR2 reads YFSETQ. The ends were cut back, 0 bases at V and 0 bases at J, with 7 bases in the middle. The CDR3 totals 16 residues. CDR3 loop: CASSLVHPSGANVLTF. CDR3 DNA: TGCGCCAGCAGCTTGGTCCATCCCTCTGGGGCCAACGTCCTGACTTTC.

The chain is built from TRBV10-2 and TRBJ2-7; TRBD1 agrees at 7 bases. The CDR3 is made up of 17 amino acids. Germline V CDR1 and CDR2: WSHSY, SAAADI. With 3 bases clipped from V and 0 bases from J, the junction kept 11 bases outside the gene matches. This CDR3 reads CASSERSRQGFSYEQYF. CDR3 bases: TGCGCCAGCAGTGAAAGATCGAGACAGGGATTCTCCTACGAGCAGTACTTC.

V is TRBV4-1 and J is TRBJ2-1, with TRBD2 matching 8 bases. Trimming took 4 bases from V and 10 from J; bases not matched to a gene: 9. The CDR3 spans 14 residues. Germline lookup yields CDR1 MGHRA and CDR2 YSYEKL. CDR3 coding DNA: TGCGCCAGCAGCCCCCGCGCGCTAGCGGGCGAGCAGTTCTTC. This gives the protein CASSPRALAGEQFF.

CDR3 sequence reads: CASSFPFGSDGPSPQHF. The CDR3 DNA follows: TGTGCCAGCAGCTTCCCCTTTGGCAGTGATGGTCCGTCGCCCCAGCATTTT. This chain uses TRBV7-6 with TRBJ1-5; D is unresolved. Germline CDR1 SGHVS, CDR2 FNYEAQ. V lost 3 bases and J 9 bases, leaving 24 bases between the germline ends. The CDR3 is 17 amino acids.

The CDR3 sequence is CASSLWGEVTRGDEQFF. The CDR3 DNA is TGTGCCAGCAGTTTATGGGGAGAAGTAACGAGAGGGGATGAGCAGTTCTTC. This chain links TRBV12-3 or TRBV12-4 with TRBJ2-1, with D perhaps TRBD1 or TRBD2 (5 bases each). The CDR3 has 17 amino acids. V was cut by 2 bases and J by 8 bases, with 22 bases left in between.

This clonotype has just a few counts. The chain links TRBV5-1 to TRBJ2-3; D ambiguous. Trimming took 6 bases from V and 4 from J, leaving 15 bases between them. CDR1 and CDR2 from the germline V gene are SGHRS and YFSETQ. The CDR3 totals 14 residues. CDR3 nucleotides: TGCGCCAGCACATCATTATCGACCCCAGATACGCAGTATTTT. This encodes CASTSLSTPDTQYF.

This clonotype was detected ten times or more. CDR3 in DNA: TGCAGTGCTAGAGATTGGGCGGGAGCCCCCTACAATGAGCAGTTCTTC. The encoded protein is CSARDWAGAPYNEQFF. J is TRBJ2-1 and V is TRBV20-1; the match to TRBD2 covers 7 bases. Germline values: CDR1 DFQATT, CDR2 SNEGSKA (reference sequence). The J segment lost 2 bases and the V segment lost 0 bases, leaving 7 bases of the junction unmatched. The CDR3 spans 16 residues.

The chain is built from TRBV5-1 and TRBJ2-1, with 11 bases identical to TRBD1. The V gene's germline CDR1 is SGHRS and CDR2 YFSETQ. Trimming at V came to 4 bases and at J to 8 bases, leaving 8 bases not matched to a gene. This CDR3 has 15 residues. The CDR3 here is CASSKGDRGVYEQFF. In DNA form, the CDR3 reads TGCGCCAGCAGCAAGGGGGACAGGGGGGTATATGAGCAGTTCTTC.

This clonotype was detected many times. The rearrangement links TRBV2 to TRBJ2-7, with D possibly matching TRBD2 (6 bases). The CDR3 has 14 residues. CDR1 and CDR2 (germline): SNHLY, FYNNEI. V was clipped by 6 bases and J by 0 bases, with 12 bases between them. CDR3 nucleotide sequence: TGTGCCAGCAGGGAGCTAGCGTCCTCCTACGAGCAGTACTTC. Residues: CASRELASSYEQYF.

Only a few counts were recorded for this clonotype. V and J are TRBV28 and TRBJ2-6; 7 bases fit TRBD2. The germline V gene has CDR1 MDHEN and CDR2 SYDVKM. The CDR3 sequence is 18 residues long. V shed 6 bases and J 0 bases; nucleotides not matched to a gene: 11. CDR3 region: CASSLSSGPYSGANVLTF. CDR3 DNA sequence: TGTGCCAGCAGCCTCAGTAGCGGGCCCTACTCTGGGGCCAACGTCCTGACTTTC. The variable domain in full, with the rest retrieved from reference TRBV28 and TRBJ2-6, is DVKVTQSSRYLVKRTGEKVFLECVQDMDHENMFWYRQDPGLGLRLIYFSYDVKMKEKGDIPEGYSVSREKKERFSLILESASTNQTSMYLCASSLSSGPYSGANVLTFGAGSRLTVL.

The gene calls are TRBV6-1 and TRBJ1-3; a possible D gene is TRBD1 (5 bases). This CDR3 comprises 14 residues. Germline CDR1 MNHNS, CDR2 SASEGT. Trimming pared 6 bases from V and 0 bases from J, leaving 9 bases between. CDR3 sequence: CASREGYSGNTIYF. The CDR3 region has the DNA TGTGCCAGCAGGGAGGGGTACTCTGGAAACACCATATATTTT.

The chain employs TRBV19 and TRBJ1-1; unclear D gene. Trimming cost V 3 bases and J 3 bases, with 14 bases left between them. Germline V lookup: CDR1 LNHDA, CDR2 SQIVND (reference sequence). The CDR3 has 15 amino acids. The DNA of the CDR3 is TGTGCCAGTAGTATGGTGGCAGAGAGTTACACTGAAGCTTTCTTT. Amino acid sequence: CASSMVAESYTEAFF.

The chain couples TRBV29-1 to TRBJ2-3, with 7 bases fitting TRBD2. From germline, CDR1 is SQVTM and CDR2 ANQGSEA. V shed 4 bases, J shed 3 bases, and the junction held 13 bases outside the gene matches. The CDR3 length is 16 residues. CDR3 DNA: TGCAGCGTTGTGAAGGGACTACGCCTTCGGACAGATACGCAGTATTTT. Translation gives CSVVKGLRLRTDTQYF.

This chain connects TRBV5-1 to TRBJ2-5; 8 positions match TRBD1. Germline V CDR1 and CDR2: SGHRS, YFSETQ. This CDR3 comprises 16 residues. The V gene end was trimmed by 4 bases and the J gene end by 3 bases; junction bases not matched to a gene: 11. Here the CDR3 reads CASSPREPGGEETQYF. The CDR3 DNA is TGCGCCAGCAGCCCCCGGGAACCAGGGGGCGAAGAGACCCAGTACTTC.

This clonotype was counted at least ten times. V usage is TRBV6-1 and J usage is TRBJ2-7; D unclear. The CDR3 is 17 residues long. Germline V lookup: CDR1 MNHNS, CDR2 SASEGT. V was shortened by 5 bases and J by 0 bases, with 20 bases between the two germline ends. The CDR3 sequence: CASSSLGSVRSSYEQYF. CDR3 nucleotide sequence: TGTGCCAGCAGTTCCCTTGGGTCTGTCCGGAGCTCCTACGAGCAGTACTTC.

This clonotype was picked up many times. The V call is TRBV28, the J call TRBJ2-7; 8 positions match TRBD1. The CDR3 has 15 residues. V shed 3 bases and J 7 bases; nucleotides not matched to a gene: 11. The germline V gene has CDR1 MDHEN and CDR2 SYDVKM. The CDR3 DNA is TGTGCCAGCAGTTTGGAACAGGGGGTCCCAGGGGAGCAGTACTTC. Protein: CASSLEQGVPGEQYF.

This clonotype has a count of ten or more. V usage is TRBV30 and J usage is TRBJ1-1; no clear D gene. With 3 bases removed from V and 0 bases from J, the gap between germline ends came to 11 bases. This CDR3 has 14 amino acids. CDR1 GTSNPN and CDR2 SVGIG come from the germline V gene (reference sequence). CDR3 loop: CAWRRRDLNTEAFF. The CDR3 nucleotides are TGTGCCTGGAGAAGGCGTGATTTGAACACTGAAGCTTTCTTT.

This clonotype occurred a few times. This sequence joins TRBV12-3 or TRBV12-4 and TRBJ1-2, with D possibly matching TRBD1 (6 bases). CDR3 length equals 15 residues. V lost 2 bases and J 3 bases, leaving 13 bases between the germline ends. The CDR3 nucleotides read TGTGCCAGCAGTTTACTCGGGGGCATTGACTATGGCTACACCTTC. This codes for CASSLLGGIDYGYTF.

This clonotype was seen only a few times. The gene calls are TRBV7-2 and TRBJ1-5, with D perhaps TRBD1 (5 bases). Germline-derived CDR1 and CDR2 are SGHTA and FQGNSA. With 1 base removed from V and 8 bases from J, the gap between germline ends came to 15 bases. The CDR3 totals 15 residues. This CDR3 reads CASSLEAGPLEPQHF. The CDR3 DNA sequence: TGTGCCAGCAGCTTAGAGGCAGGGCCTTTAGAGCCCCAGCATTTT. The entire variable domain, with the rest obtained from reference TRBV7-2 and TRBJ1-5, is as follows: GAGVSQSPSNKVTEKGKDVELRCDPISGHTALYWYRQSLGQGLEFLIYFQGNSAPDKSGLPSDRFSAERTGGSVSTLTIQRTQQEDSAVYLCASSLEAGPLEPQHFGDGTRLSIL.

J is TRBJ2-3 and V is TRBV10-3; no clear D gene. CDR3 length equals 14 residues. The germline V gene encodes CDR1 ENHRY and CDR2 SYGVKD. V lost 7 bases and J lost 7, with 18 bases in between. The DNA for the CDR3 is TGTGCCATCAACGTTGCAAATCAACCGAATACGCAGTATTTT. It translates to CAINVANQPNTQYF.

There are a few counts of this clonotype. The chain combines TRBV2 with TRBJ2-2; D remains unclear. The length of the CDR3 is 15 residues. Germline-derived CDR1 and CDR2 are SNHLY and FYNNEI. Trimming shortened V by 3 bases and J by 1 base, and 9 bases separated the two germline ends. The CDR3 region is CASSEFKGNTGELFF. In nucleotides, the CDR3 is TGTGCCAGCAGTGAGTTTAAGGGGAACACCGGGGAGCTGTTTTTT.